This T cell receptor beta chain appears in the sequencing data of a study of response to subunit inactivated influenza vaccine. TCRdb redid the calling of the RT-PCR reads with MiXCR, one entry per CDR3 protein. The sample gives more than 550,000 distinct CDR3 sequences, approximately 10% of which show up once; approximately 10% is in the top ten. The CDR3 loop spans 13 amino acids. V lost 4 bases and J 7 bases, leaving 11 bases between the germline ends. These records were also assigned to another study, of T cells expressing NK-cell markers. From that paper: Making the TCR beta cDNA relied on 5'RACE template switching with UMIs. Leadership of the CD3+CD56-NKG2C+ fraction also belonged to these clonotypes in a few donors.

Sample: PBMCs from blood, taken on the day of vaccination. V and J are TRBV12-3 or TRBV12-4 and TRBJ1-5; D is undetermined. The origin of this receptor is a man aged 50 or older who received an inactivated influenza vaccine. The CDR3: CASSSGGRQPQHF. The CDR3 DNA is TGTGCCAGCAGTTCGGGCGGCAGACAGCCCCAGCATTTT.